A single sample gave rise to the 9 T cell receptor beta chains below, sequenced in a study of preoperative IRX-2 immunotherapy in early breast cancer. Documented treatment: preoperative locoregional IRX-2 cytokine immunotherapy. Method: immunoSEQ multiplex PCR; TCRdb's copy keeps in-frame clones and lacks some. The table includes around 34,000 clones, 80% to 85% detected once. The source material was lymph node tissue, sampled from a patient treated with IRX-2 immunotherapy. These receptors all come from a human donor with breast cancer.

The V and J genes are TRBV15 and TRBJ1-5; D might be TRBD1 (6 bases). The CDR3 extends over 14 amino acids. Germline V gene sequence: CDR1 LNHNV, CDR2 YYDKDF (reference sequence). V gave up 2 bases and J gave up 1 base, with 6 bases separating them. The CDR3 DNA sequence: TGTGCCACCAGCAGACAGGGGAGCAATCAGCCCCAGCATTTT. Protein: CATSRQGSNQPQHF.

V gene TRBV27 combines with J gene TRBJ1-2; no reliable D call. The CDR3 runs 14 residues. Trimming left V 4 bases short and J 8 bases short, with 17 bases between. The germline V gene has CDR1 MNHEY and CDR2 SMNVEV (reference sequence). CDR3: CASSSPGMPRGYTF. The CDR3 nucleotides read TGTGCCAGCAGTTCCCCCGGGATGCCCAGGGGCTACACCTTC.

This chain joins TRBV6-7 and TRBJ1-2, with TRBD1 as a possible D gene (5 bases). TRBV6-7 has ORF status, its function being uncertain. Deletions cut 6 bases from V and 5 bases from J, with 13 bases between. CDR3 length: 13 amino acids. The CDR3: CASRVLGDYGYTF. The CDR3 region has the DNA TGTGCCAGCAGAGTGTTAGGGGATTATGGCTACACCTTC.

The V and J genes are TRBV14 and TRBJ1-2; D is perhaps TRBD1 (5 bases). Trimming took off 4 bases at V and 8 bases at J, with 17 bases between the two ends. CDR3 length: 14 residues. Germline lookup yields CDR1 SGHDN and CDR2 FVKESK. The CDR3 is CASSRYGGTRGYTF. In nucleotides, the CDR3 is TGTGCCAGCAGCCGTTACGGGGGAACGCGGGGCTACACCTTC.

This chain connects TRBV6-8 to TRBJ2-5; D not resolved. Deletions cut 6 bases from V and 5 bases from J, with 10 bases between. CDR3 length: 12 amino acids. CDR1 is MNHGY and CDR2 is SAAAGT in the germline V gene. CDR3 DNA: TGTGCCAGCAGCCTCGGGCCGGAGACCCAGTACTTC. It is translated as CASSLGPETQYF.

This sequence joins TRBV6-8 and TRBJ2-2; 13 nucleotides line up with TRBD2. Per the germline V gene, CDR1 is MNHGY and CDR2 is SAAAGT. This CDR3 has 20 amino acids. Trimming removed 7 bases from V and 1 base from J; junction bases left unmatched: 15. This chain's CDR3 is CASKRSGLAGAGGNTGELFF. The CDR3 DNA reads TGTGCCAGCAAGAGGTCAGGACTAGCGGGAGCGGGGGGGAACACCGGGGAGCTGTTTTTT.

The table lists this clone with a few counts. The V gene is TRBV19, the J gene TRBJ1-6; the D is unclear. Germline CDR1 LNHDA, CDR2 SQIVND (reference sequence). V was cut by 1 base and J by 6 bases, with 13 bases left in between. This CDR3 contains 16 residues. The CDR3 DNA reads TGTGCCAGTAGTATAGTGCCTGACCGCGTTAATTCACCCCTCCACTTT. Translating it yields CASSIVPDRVNSPLHF.

There are a few counts of this clone. V is TRBV19 and J is TRBJ2-2; D is uncertain. Germline CDR1 and CDR2: LNHDA and SQIVND (reference sequence). The CDR3 totals 13 residues. V was shortened by 3 bases and J by 5 bases, with 7 bases between the two germline ends. The CDR3 is CASSISPTGELFF. In DNA form, the CDR3 reads TGTGCCAGTAGTATCTCTCCGACCGGGGAGCTGTTTTTT.

This chain uses TRBV7-4 with TRBJ2-1, with 7 positions matching TRBD1. The ends lost 6 bases at V and 4 bases at J; junction bases unmatched: 9. Germline lookup yields CDR1 SGHVT and CDR2 SQSDAQ. The CDR3 length is 15 residues. CDR3 nucleotide sequence: TGTGCCAGCAGTTACGACAGGGTGAGATACAATGAGCAGTTCTTC. Amino acids: CASSYDRVRYNEQFF. The complete variable domain, with remaining parts taken from reference TRBV7-4 and TRBJ2-1, reads GAGVSQSPRYKVAKRGRDVALRCDSISGHVTLYWYRQTLGQGSEVLTYSQSDAQRDKSGRPSGRFSAERPERSVSTLKIQRTEQGDSAVYLCASSYDRVRYNEQFFGPGTRLTVL.